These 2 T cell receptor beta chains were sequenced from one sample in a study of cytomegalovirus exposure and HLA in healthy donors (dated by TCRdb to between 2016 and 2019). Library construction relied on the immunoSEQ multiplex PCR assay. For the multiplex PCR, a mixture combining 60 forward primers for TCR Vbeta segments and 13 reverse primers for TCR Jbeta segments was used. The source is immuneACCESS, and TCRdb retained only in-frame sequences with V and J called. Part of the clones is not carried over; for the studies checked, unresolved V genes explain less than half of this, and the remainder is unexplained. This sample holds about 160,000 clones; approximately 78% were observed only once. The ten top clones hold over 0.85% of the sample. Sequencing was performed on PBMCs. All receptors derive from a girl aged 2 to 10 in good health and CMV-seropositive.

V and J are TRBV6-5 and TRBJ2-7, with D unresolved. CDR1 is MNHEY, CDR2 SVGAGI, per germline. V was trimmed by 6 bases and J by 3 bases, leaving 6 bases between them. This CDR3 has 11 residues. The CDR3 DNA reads TGTGCCAGCAGGAGACACTACGAGCAGTACTTC. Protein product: CASRRHYEQYF.

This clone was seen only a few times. CDR3 region: CASSVRLAGANEQFF. The CDR3 DNA is TGTGCCAGCAGCGTGCGACTAGCGGGAGCAAATGAGCAGTTCTTC. The chain combines TRBV9 with TRBJ2-1; TRBD2 agrees at 12 bases. This CDR3 comprises 15 residues. Germline assignment: CDR1 SGDLS and CDR2 YYNGEE. The V gene end was trimmed by 2 bases and the J gene end by 7 bases; junction bases not matched to a gene: 4.